This T cell receptor beta chain was sequenced during a study of T-cell reconstitution after alpha-beta-depleted transplantation in children. Study-level points and caveats: T-cell counts and diversity at one year post-transplant came mainly from newly produced T cells.

This CDR3 comprises 15 residues. Germline CDR1 and CDR2: LGHNA and YSLEER. V was cut by 0 bases and J by 3 bases, with 12 bases left in between. The TCRbeta library was prepared with unique molecular identifiers. In TCRdb, the PCR reads were re-called with MiXCR into one record per CDR3 protein. The table records 450,000 to 600,000 distinct CDR3 sequences, about 10% of them present only once. Concerning this clonotype: Its cognate antigen is unknown. A read error is possible here, since a much larger clone lies one base away.

The source was PBMCs, collected before TCRalphabeta/CD19-depleted stem cell transplant. The chain joins TRBV4-3 to TRBJ2-7; D is undetermined. The source is a child aged 2 to 9 with inherited bone marrow failure, due to receive a stem cell transplant. CDR3 residues: CASSQERHPLYEQYF. CDR3 bases: TGCGCCAGCAGCCAAGAGAGGCACCCCCTCTACGAGCAGTACTTC.